The 22 T cell receptor beta chains given below trace back to one sample, sequenced in a study of blood T cell repertoires in COVID-19. Profiling relied on immunoSEQ multiplex PCR, and the TCRdb table lists in-frame clones only, not all of them. The table lists 310,000 or so clones, nearly 90% of them singletons. Input material: PBMCs or T cells enriched from blood (not recorded which). Receptors were obtained from a woman between 18 and 29 years old with acute COVID-19.

The rearrangement joins TRBV19 to TRBJ2-1; 14 nucleotides align to TRBD2. Germline CDR1 and CDR2: LNHDA and SQIVND (reference sequence). With 3 bases clipped from V and 0 bases from J, the junction kept 10 bases outside the gene matches. The CDR3 spans 20 residues. CDR3: CASSMSPGTSGSGSYNEQFF. CDR3 nucleotide sequence: TGTGCCAGTAGTATGAGTCCCGGGACTAGCGGGAGTGGCTCCTACAATGAGCAGTTCTTC.

The gene calls are TRBV9 and TRBJ1-2; possibly TRBD1 for D (6 bases). Germline V CDR1 and CDR2: SGDLS, YYNGEE. Trimming shortened V by 4 bases and J by 4 bases, and 26 bases separated the two germline ends. The CDR3 loop spans 18 amino acids. CDR3: CASSFHERQDSRCYGYTF. Written as DNA, the CDR3 is TGTGCCAGCAGCTTCCACGAACGACAGGACAGTAGGTGCTATGGCTACACCTTC.

This clone showed up just once. The chain employs TRBV3-1 (or the pseudogene TRBV3-2) and TRBJ2-1; no clear D gene. CDR1 and CDR2 (germline): LGHDT, YNNKEL (reference sequence). Between the trimmed V and J ends, which lost 3 bases and 5 bases, there was a span of 5 bases. The CDR3 is made up of 12 amino acids. The CDR3 nucleotides read TGTGCCAGCAGCCACTTAAACAATGAGCAGTTCTTC. It codes for CASSHLNNEQFF.

The V and J genes are TRBV7-2 and TRBJ2-3, with 7 bases lining up with TRBD2. J was trimmed by 6 bases and V by 4 bases; bases with no gene match: 13. The CDR3 covers 16 residues. CDR1 SGHTA and CDR2 FQGNSA come from the germline V gene. CDR3 coding DNA: TGTGCCAGCAGCTACCGACTAGCACGGACGGCGGATACGCAGTATTTT. Protein product: CASSYRLARTADTQYF.

CDR3: CASSLGHASSGNTIYF. The CDR3 DNA follows: TGTGCCAGCAGCTTAGGTCATGCGAGTTCTGGAAACACCATATATTTT. J is TRBJ1-3 and V is TRBV7-6; no firm D call. Trimming stripped 1 base from V and 1 base from J, with 11 bases between. Germline V gene sequence: CDR1 SGHVS, CDR2 FNYEAQ. The CDR3 contains 16 residues. Drawing the rest from reference TRBV7-6 and TRBJ1-3, the complete variable domain is GAGVSQSPRYKVTKRGQDVALRCDPISGHVSLYWYRQALGQGPEFLTYFNYEAQQDKSGLPNDRFSAERPEGSISTLTIQRTEQRDSAMYRCASSLGHASSGNTIYFGEGSWLTVV.

This sequence joins TRBV3-1 (or the pseudogene TRBV3-2) and TRBJ1-2; D is uncertain. From germline, CDR1 is LGHDT and CDR2 YNNKEL (reference sequence). The V end was cut by 0 bases, the J end by 4 bases, with 9 bases between. The CDR3 spans 14 residues. The CDR3 spells CASSQEGSGYGYTF. In DNA, the CDR3 is TGTGCCAGCAGCCAAGAGGGGAGTGGCTATGGCTACACCTTC.

This sequence joins TRBV18 and TRBJ1-1, with no clear D. The germline V and J ends were trimmed by 4 bases and 4 bases, with 10 bases remaining between them. Germline CDR1 KGHSH, CDR2 LQKENI. The CDR3 totals 13 residues. CDR3 residues: CASSREFSTEAFF. Written as DNA, the CDR3 is TGTGCCAGCTCACGCGAATTTAGCACTGAAGCTTTCTTT.

The chain joins TRBV7-2 to TRBJ2-7, with 7 bases aligning to TRBD1. The CDR3 runs 15 residues. Germline trimming cut 2 bases from V and 0 bases from J; bases unmatched to any gene: 4. The V gene's germline CDR1 is SGHTA and CDR2 FQGNSA. CDR3 in amino acids: CASSLPRTGSYEQYF. CDR3 in DNA: TGTGCCAGCAGCTTACCCCGGACAGGCTCCTACGAGCAGTACTTC.

This clone is a singleton in its sample. J is TRBJ1-2 and V is TRBV5-1; D unresolved. V lost 2 bases, J lost 8 bases, and 16 bases lay in between. CDR1 and CDR2 (germline): SGHRS, YFSETQ. CDR3 length: 14 residues. CDR3: CASSFSGHPDGYTF. The DNA of the CDR3 is TGCGCCAGCAGCTTTTCAGGTCATCCAGACGGCTACACCTTC.

V usage is TRBV4-2 and J usage is TRBJ2-7; 12 bases are a match to TRBD2. Germline CDR1 and CDR2: LGHNA and YNFKEQ. The V segment lost 8 bases and the J segment 2 bases; nucleotides outside the gene matches: 7. This CDR3 has 15 amino acids. CDR3 bases: TGTGCCAGCGGCGTGCGGACTAGCGGGACCTACGAGCAGTACTTC. Translation gives CASGVRTSGTYEQYF.

V usage is TRBV15 and J usage is TRBJ1-4, with D possibly TRBD1 on 5 matching bases. V lost 9 bases and J 5 bases, leaving 19 bases between the germline ends. Germline CDR1 reads LNHNV; CDR2 reads YYDKDF (reference sequence). This CDR3 spans 15 amino acids. The CDR3 region has the DNA TGTGCCACTCGTTCGGGACGGGCGGGGAATGAAAAACTGTTTTTT. Translating gives CATRSGRAGNEKLFF. The variable domain in full, completed from reference TRBV15 and TRBJ1-4, reads DAMVIQNPRYQVTQFGKPVTLSCSQTLNHNVMYWYQQKSSQAPKLLFHYYDKDFNNEADTPDNFQSRRPNTSFCFLDIRSPGLGDTAMYLCATRSGRAGNEKLFFGSGTQLSVL.

Comments on this clone: Within the sample, other DNA sequences also encode this same CDR3. The J gene is TRBJ2-1, the V gene TRBV5-5; 8 nucleotides agree with TRBD2. V lost 0 bases, J lost 5 bases, and 4 bases stayed unmatched. Germline CDR1 is SGHKS and CDR2 is YYEKEE (reference sequence). The CDR3 is 15 residues long. This chain's CDR3 is CASSLGSGSHNEQFF. The CDR3 DNA follows: TGTGCCAGCAGCTTGGGGAGCGGGAGCCACAATGAGCAGTTCTTC.

The chain is built from TRBV19 and TRBJ1-5; TRBD1 might be the D (5 bases). Looked up from germline, CDR1 is LNHDA and CDR2 is SQIVND (reference sequence). The CDR3 totals 17 residues. Trimming left V 6 bases short and J 7 bases short, with 25 bases between. The CDR3 reads CASSPPGVRVSRQPQHF. CDR3 nucleotides: TGTGCCAGTAGCCCCCCTGGGGTCAGGGTATCAAGGCAGCCCCAGCATTTT.

This clone was detected only a few times. The rearrangement links TRBV7-6 to TRBJ2-1; maybe TRBD2 (6 bases). V gave up 4 bases and J gave up 5 bases, with 18 bases separating them. The CDR3 is 16 amino acids. Germline V CDR1 and CDR2: SGHVS, FNYEAQ. The CDR3 sequence: CASSSLPGGTDNEQFF. As DNA, the CDR3 is TGTGCCAGCAGCTCTCTCCCTGGCGGGACTGACAATGAGCAGTTCTTC.

This sequence joins TRBV7-9 and TRBJ2-5; TRBD2 agrees at 7 bases. There are 13 residues in the CDR3. Trimming cost V 5 bases and J 4 bases; bases outside gene matches: 4. CDR1 and CDR2 from the germline V gene are SEHNR and FQNEAQ (reference sequence). CDR3 bases: TGTGCCAGCAGCCAGGGAGGGAGAGAGACCCAGTACTTC. It encodes CASSQGGRETQYF. Drawing the rest from reference TRBV7-9 and TRBJ2-5, the complete variable domain is DTGVSQNPRHKITKRGQNVTFRCDPISEHNRLYWYRQTLGQGPEFLTYFQNEAQLEKSRLLSDRFSAERPKGSFSTLEIQRTEQGDSAMYLCASSQGGRETQYFGPGTRLLVL.

V gene TRBV27 combines with J gene TRBJ2-7; the D gene is possibly TRBD2 (5 bases). Looked up from germline, CDR1 is MNHEY and CDR2 is SMNVEV (reference sequence). The CDR3 runs 13 residues. V gave up 5 bases and J gave up 3 bases, with 11 bases separating them. CDR3 sequence: CASSMGDFYEQYF. As DNA, the CDR3 is TGTGCCAGCAGTATGGGAGATTTCTACGAGCAGTACTTC.

This rearrangement joins TRBV6-5 to TRBJ1-5; maybe TRBD1 (5 bases). Germline-derived CDR1 and CDR2 are MNHEY and SVGAGI. The CDR3 is 15 amino acids. Deletions cut 3 bases from V and 5 bases from J, with 14 bases between. The DNA for the CDR3 is TGTGCCAGCAGTTATTCCCGGGGGACGGATCAGCCCCAGCATTTT. Translating gives CASSYSRGTDQPQHF.

The rearrangement uses TRBV11-2 and TRBJ1-1; D is possibly TRBD1 (5 bases). The germline V and J ends were trimmed by 1 base and 2 bases, with 11 bases remaining between them. Germline loops: CDR1 SGHAT, CDR2 FQNNGV. The CDR3 spans 15 residues. DNA for the CDR3: TGTGCCAGCAGCTTAGGGGCGACAGTTAACACTGAAGCTTTCTTT. Its protein is CASSLGATVNTEAFF.

V usage is TRBV10-2 and J usage is TRBJ2-5; tentative D call: TRBD2 (5 bases). The CDR3 runs 15 residues. Trimming left V 3 bases short and J 7 bases short, with 18 bases between. Germline assignment: CDR1 WSHSY and CDR2 SAAADI. DNA of the CDR3: TGCGCCAGCAGTGATCTACAAGGACTTAAAGGGACCCAGTACTTC. This codes for CASSDLQGLKGTQYF.

The V call is TRBV11-3, the J call TRBJ2-1; D possibly corresponds to TRBD2 (6 bases). The CDR3 has 16 residues. Germline V CDR1 and CDR2: SGHNT, YENEEA. Trimming took off 3 bases at V and 4 bases at J, with 16 bases between the two ends. Written as DNA, the CDR3 is TGTGCCAGCAGCTTCGGAGGGTCTTTAGCTTACAATGAGCAGTTCTTC. Amino acid sequence: CASSFGGSLAYNEQFF. The full variable domain, with the rest looked up from reference TRBV11-3 and TRBJ2-1, is EAGVVQSPRYKIIEKKQPVAFWCNPISGHNTLYWYLQNLGQGPELLIRYENEEAVDDSQLPKDRFSAERLKGVDSTLKIQPAELGDSAVYLCASSFGGSLAYNEQFFGPGTRLTVL.

J is TRBJ1-2 and V is TRBV28, with TRBD1 identical over 9 bases. With V trimmed by 6 bases and J by 5 bases, 1 base remained unmatched. The germline V gene has CDR1 MDHEN and CDR2 SYDVKM. The CDR3 contains 12 residues. The CDR3 DNA reads as TGTGCCAGCAGGACAGGGGGATATGGCTACACCTTC. This gives the protein CASRTGGYGYTF.

The rearrangement links TRBV6-5 to TRBJ1-4; 7 bases are shared with TRBD1. The CDR3 totals 14 residues. The germline gives CDR1 MNHEY, CDR2 SVGAGI. Trimming at V came to 6 bases and at J to 5 bases, leaving 6 bases not matched to a gene. This CDR3 is CASSAGTANEKLFF. The CDR3 DNA follows: TGTGCCAGCAGCGCCGGGACAGCAAATGAAAAACTGTTTTTT.